The 29 T cell receptor beta chains in this list originate from one sample, sequenced in a study of T-cell reconstitution after alpha-beta-depleted transplantation in children. Construction of the TCRbeta library involved unique molecular identifiers. TCRdb recomputed calls from the PCR reads with MiXCR, one row per CDR3 protein. The sample includes fewer than 250,000 distinct CDR3 sequences, over 15% of them seen just once. The sequenced sample was PBMCs, mostly from graft donor cells, obtained 360 days after TCRalphabeta/CD19-depleted stem cell transplant. These receptors came from a male patient aged 2-15 years who had a stem cell transplant for acute lymphoblastic leukemia, so the T cells may come from the graft donor.

This clonotype has just a few counts. The chain employs TRBV19 and TRBJ2-2, with D maybe TRBD1 (6 bases). This CDR3 is 13 amino acids long. Germline V gene sequence: CDR1 LNHDA, CDR2 SQIVND (reference sequence). With 3 bases removed from V and 6 bases from J, the gap between germline ends came to 8 bases. For the CDR3, the DNA is TGTGCCAGTAGTATTCAGGGGTCCGGGGAGCTGTTTTTT. Translation gives CASSIQGSGELFF.

This clonotype showed up just a few times. The chain is built from TRBV4-2 and TRBJ2-2; the D is unclear. This CDR3 is 14 amino acids long. Trimming pared 2 bases from V and 7 bases from J, leaving 11 bases between. The germline gives CDR1 LGHNA, CDR2 YNFKEQ. The CDR3, as DNA: TGTGCCAGCAGCCAACTCCTTAGGGACGGGGAGCTGTTTTTT. Protein product: CASSQLLRDGELFF.

This clonotype has at least ten counts. The chain recombines TRBV7-7 with TRBJ2-1; no clear D. Germline assignment: CDR1 SSHAT and CDR2 FNYEAQ (reference sequence). V lost 2 bases to trimming and J lost 16 bases, with 21 bases between them. The CDR3 is 14 residues long. In DNA, the CDR3 is TGTGCCAGCAGCTTAAGCCCCGATGAGGCATACAGATTCTTC. This gives the protein CASSLSPDEAYRFF.

The rearrangement links TRBV11-2 to TRBJ2-7; TRBD2 might be the D (6 bases). This CDR3 is built from 17 residues. V dropped 2 bases and J dropped 4 bases, with 21 bases sitting between them. Per the germline V gene, CDR1 is SGHAT and CDR2 is FQNNGV. CDR3 nucleotides: TGTGCCAGCAGCTTATATTTTTTGGTTGGGGGGTCATACGAGCAGTACTTC. This translates into CASSLYFLVGGSYEQYF.

This sequence joins TRBV7-9 and TRBJ2-2; TRBD1 agrees at 8 bases. This CDR3 contains 14 residues. V shed 2 bases, J shed 4 bases, and the junction held 0 bases outside the gene matches. In germline, CDR1 is SEHNR, CDR2 FQNEAQ (reference sequence). The CDR3 DNA follows: TGTGCCAGCAGCTTACAGGGGGCCACCGGGGAGCTGTTTTTT. Its protein is CASSLQGATGELFF.

The gene calls are TRBV11-1 and TRBJ1-2; no firm D call. The CDR3 extends over 14 amino acids. Germline CDR1 is SGHAT and CDR2 is FQDESV (reference sequence). V gave up 1 base and J gave up 8 bases, with 14 bases separating them. CDR3: CASSLVARREGYTF. For the CDR3, the DNA is TGTGCCAGCAGCTTAGTCGCCAGGAGGGAAGGCTACACCTTC.

This clonotype was counted at least ten times. The chain has TRBV5-1 and TRBJ2-5; no definite D call. V lost 4 bases to trimming and J lost 1 base, with 5 bases between them. The CDR3 consists of 12 residues. Looked up from germline, CDR1 is SGHRS and CDR2 is YFSETQ. The CDR3 nucleotides read TGCGCCAGCAGCCGCATCCAAGAGACCCAGTACTTC. Translation: CASSRIQETQYF.

This clonotype was recorded at least ten times. The chain joins TRBV29-1 to TRBJ2-5; the D is unclear. V lost 3 bases and J lost 7, with 12 bases in between. This CDR3 region has 12 residues. Germline loops: CDR1 SQVTM, CDR2 ANQGSEA. CDR3 sequence (DNA): TGCAGCGTTGACTCTCCGCTGGGGACCCAGTACTTC. This codes for CSVDSPLGTQYF.

Only a few counts were recorded for this clonotype. The rearrangement joins TRBV6-5 to TRBJ2-1, with 8 bases matching TRBD2. Germline CDR1 is MNHEY and CDR2 is SVGAGI. The length of the CDR3 is 16 residues. V lost 4 bases, J lost 1 base, and 6 bases stayed unmatched. CDR3 DNA sequence: TGTGCCAGCAGTTCCCTAAGCGGGGGATCCTACAATGAGCAGTTCTTC. As protein: CASSSLSGGSYNEQFF.

The table lists this clonotype with a few counts. The J gene is TRBJ2-7, the V gene TRBV20-1; 10 bases are a match to TRBD2. The CDR3 covers 15 residues. V shed 0 bases and J 3 bases; nucleotides not matched to a gene: 5. Germline values: CDR1 DFQATT, CDR2 SNEGSKA (reference sequence). The CDR3 sequence is CSARDRAGGLYEQYF. DNA of the CDR3: TGCAGTGCTAGAGATCGAGCGGGGGGGCTCTACGAGCAGTACTTC.

The CDR3 loop is CATSDLRTSGETQYF. The CDR3 nucleotides are TGTGCCACCAGTGATTTGCGGACGTCCGGGGAGACCCAGTACTTC. The chain recombines TRBV24-1 with TRBJ2-5; D is undetermined. V lost 0 bases and J 5 bases, leaving 12 bases between the germline ends. This CDR3 region has 15 residues. CDR1 is KGHDR and CDR2 is SFDVKD in the germline V gene.

This clonotype was seen a handful of times. The V and J genes are TRBV5-8 and TRBJ1-5, with D possibly TRBD1 on 5 matching bases. Deletions cut 2 bases from V and 4 bases from J, with 10 bases between. Germline assignment: CDR1 SGHTS and CDR2 YDEGEE. This CDR3 contains 14 residues. The CDR3 region is CASSFGTDNQPQHF. The CDR3 DNA follows: TGTGCCAGCAGCTTTGGGACGGATAATCAGCCCCAGCATTTT.

This rearrangement joins TRBV29-1 to TRBJ2-3, with D perhaps matching TRBD1 or TRBD2 (5 bases each). This CDR3 has 14 amino acids. CDR1 is SQVTM, CDR2 ANQGSEA, per germline. V lost 6 bases and J 2 bases, leaving 15 bases between the germline ends. CDR3 in amino acids: CSVRDGLNTDTQYF. The CDR3 DNA reads TGCAGCGTACGGGACGGGCTAAACACAGATACGCAGTATTTT.

The chain couples TRBV7-9 to TRBJ1-2; TRBD1 matches 8 bases. Trimming took 5 bases from V and 10 from J; bases not matched to a gene: 6. The germline CDR1 and CDR2 sequences are SEHNR and FQNEAQ (reference sequence). This CDR3 is 12 amino acids long. CDR3 loop: CASSPGQGDYTF. CDR3 sequence (DNA): TGTGCCAGCAGCCCCGGACAGGGCGACTACACCTTC.

V is TRBV5-1 and J is TRBJ2-4, with TRBD1 matching over 9 bases. CDR1 and CDR2 from the germline V gene are SGHRS and YFSETQ. This CDR3 contains 14 residues. The V segment lost 0 bases and the J segment 7 bases; nucleotides outside the gene matches: 2. The CDR3 loop reads CASSLGTGVNIQYF. DNA for the CDR3: TGCGCCAGCAGCTTGGGGACAGGGGTGAACATTCAGTACTTC. The entire variable domain, with the rest obtained from reference TRBV5-1 and TRBJ2-4, is as follows: KAGVTQTPRYLIKTRGQQVTLSCSPISGHRSVSWYQQTPGQGLQFLFEYFSETQRNKGNFPGRFSGRQFSNSRSEMNVSTLELGDSALYLCASSLGTGVNIQYFGAGTRLSVL.

The chain uses TRBV5-1 and TRBJ1-1; D may be TRBD1 (5 bases). This CDR3 contains 15 residues. V shed 3 bases and J shed 9 bases, with 21 bases lying between them. CDR1 SGHRS and CDR2 YFSETQ come from the germline V gene. CDR3 amino acids: CASSSESATGFKAFF. CDR3 DNA sequence: TGCGCCAGCAGCTCGGAGAGCGCTACAGGATTTAAAGCTTTCTTT. Using reference TRBV5-1 and TRBJ1-1 for the parts outside the CDR3, the full variable domain is KAGVTQTPRYLIKTRGQQVTLSCSPISGHRSVSWYQQTPGQGLQFLFEYFSETQRNKGNFPGRFSGRQFSNSRSEMNVSTLELGDSALYLCASSSESATGFKAFFGQGTRLTVV.

The chain is built from TRBV11-2 and TRBJ2-3; 7 bases are shared with TRBD2. There are 18 residues in the CDR3. V dropped 1 base and J dropped 1; count of bases not matched to a gene: 11. Per the germline V gene, CDR1 is SGHAT and CDR2 is FQNNGV. In DNA, the CDR3 is TGTGCCAGCAGCTTAGTTTGGGAGGGTACCCCCCGCACAGATACGCAGTATTTT. Protein sequence: CASSLVWEGTPRTDTQYF.

This clonotype was found a few times. This chain links TRBV18 with TRBJ2-5, with 8 bases matching TRBD1. Trimming removed 3 bases from V and 5 bases from J; junction bases left unmatched: 5. The CDR3 consists of 14 residues. Germline V gene lookup returns CDR1 KGHSH and CDR2 LQKENI. CDR3 nucleotides: TGTGCCAGCTCACCCCGACAGGGGCACGAGACCCAGTACTTC. It encodes CASSPRQGHETQYF. Variable domain in full (rest from reference TRBV18 and TRBJ2-5): NAGVMQNPRHLVRRRGQEARLRCSPMKGHSHVYWYRQLPEEGLKFMVYLQKENIIDESGMPKERFSAEFPKEGPSILRIQQVVRGDSAAYFCASSPRQGHETQYFGPGTRLLVL.

This chain joins TRBV10-3 and TRBJ2-7; tentative D call: TRBD2 (7 bases). This CDR3 has 12 residues. CDR1 is ENHRY and CDR2 is SYGVKD in the germline V gene. Trimming shortened V by 8 bases and J by 5 bases, and 13 bases separated the two germline ends. The CDR3 DNA is TGTGCCATCGGGGAGGGGGGGAACGAGCAGTACTTC. Its translation: CAIGEGGNEQYF.

This clonotype was picked up a small number of times. This chain uses TRBV5-1 with TRBJ2-1; D remains ambiguous. The CDR3 totals 12 residues. Germline V gene sequence: CDR1 SGHRS, CDR2 YFSETQ. V lost 7 bases to trimming and J lost 7 bases, with 12 bases between them. The CDR3: CASQEFENEQFF. CDR3 sequence (DNA): TGCGCCAGCCAAGAATTTGAGAATGAGCAGTTCTTC. Full variable domain (outside the CDR3, taken from reference TRBV5-1 and TRBJ2-1): KAGVTQTPRYLIKTRGQQVTLSCSPISGHRSVSWYQQTPGQGLQFLFEYFSETQRNKGNFPGRFSGRQFSNSRSEMNVSTLELGDSALYLCASQEFENEQFFGPGTRLTVL.

This clonotype was seen ten or more times. This chain links TRBV27 with TRBJ2-1; no reliable D call. The CDR3 is 15 amino acids. The V gene's germline CDR1 is MNHEY and CDR2 SMNVEV (reference sequence). Trimming removed 4 bases at V and 2 bases at J, with 12 bases between. Here the CDR3 reads CASSSRASPYNEQFF. DNA of the CDR3: TGTGCCAGCAGTTCTAGAGCGTCCCCCTACAATGAGCAGTTCTTC.

This chain links TRBV5-1 with TRBJ2-3; 9 bases map to TRBD2. The junction had 13 bases not matched to a gene; V was cut back by 5 bases and J by 6 bases. CDR1 SGHRS and CDR2 YFSETQ come from the germline V gene. The CDR3 consists of 16 residues. The DNA for the CDR3 is TGCGCCAGCAGAGACCCCCGACTAGCGGACGGCGATACGCAGTATTTT. This translates into CASRDPRLADGDTQYF.

This clonotype was counted only a few times. The chain employs TRBV12-3 or TRBV12-4 and TRBJ2-3; 7 nucleotides align to TRBD2. This CDR3 is built from 15 residues. The V and J ends lost 1 base and 1 base, in that order; junction bases with no gene match: 2. CDR3: CASSLDAGGTDTQYF. The CDR3 bases are TGTGCCAGCAGTTTAGATGCGGGGGGCACAGATACGCAGTATTTT.

A few counts support this clonotype. The chain recombines TRBV3-1 with TRBJ2-7, with 9 bases matching TRBD1. J gave up 3 bases and V 2 bases, and 5 bases lay outside the gene matches. The germline gives CDR1 LGHDT, CDR2 YNNKEL (reference sequence). The CDR3 is made up of 15 amino acids. CDR3 nucleotide sequence: TGTGCCAGCAGCCAACCCCGGACAGGGGTCTACGAGCAGTACTTC. Translation: CASSQPRTGVYEQYF.

This clonotype was seen at least ten times. The chain employs TRBV15 and TRBJ1-5; 7 bases are shared with TRBD1. The V and J ends lost 2 bases and 4 bases, in that order; junction bases with no gene match: 8. This CDR3 comprises 16 residues. CDR1 and CDR2 from the germline V gene are LNHNV and YYDKDF (reference sequence). DNA of the CDR3: TGTGCCACCAGCAGACTCACAGGGGCTCTTAATCAGCCCCAGCATTTT. It specifies CATSRLTGALNQPQHF. Looking up the rest from reference TRBV15 and TRBJ1-5 gives the full variable domain: DAMVIQNPRYQVTQFGKPVTLSCSQTLNHNVMYWYQQKSSQAPKLLFHYYDKDFNNEADTPDNFQSRRPNTSFCFLDIRSPGLGDTAMYLCATSRLTGALNQPQHFGDGTRLSIL.

The rearrangement links TRBV12-3 or TRBV12-4 to TRBJ2-1, with TRBD2 matching over 10 bases. The CDR3 extends over 12 amino acids. Unmatched junction bases numbered 9, after V lost 6 bases and J lost 16 bases. The CDR3 protein is CASSSSGGARFF. CDR3 DNA sequence: TGTGCCAGCAGCTCAAGCGGGGGGGCCCGATTCTTC.

V and J are TRBV28 and TRBJ1-2, with unresolved D. CDR3 length equals 15 residues. V gave up 7 bases and J gave up 1 base, with 16 bases separating them. Germline CDR1 and CDR2: MDHEN and SYDVKM. In DNA, the CDR3 is TGTGCCAGCAAGGATAGGACGGCCTTTAACTATGGCTACACCTTC. This gives the protein CASKDRTAFNYGYTF.

The gene calls are TRBV24-1 and TRBJ1-5; 9 nucleotides match TRBD1. This CDR3 has 14 amino acids. The V segment lost 9 bases and the J segment 2 bases; nucleotides outside the gene matches: 4. Germline-derived CDR1 and CDR2 are KGHDR and SFDVKD. The CDR3 region has the DNA TGTGCCACCGCACAGGGGGCAGGCAATCAGCCCCAGCATTTT. This translates into CATAQGAGNQPQHF.

This clonotype was recorded a few times. The chain couples TRBV5-1 to TRBJ2-4; D not certain. Germline CDR1 reads SGHRS; CDR2 reads YFSETQ. The CDR3 is 14 amino acids. Trimming removed 4 bases at V and 8 bases at J, with 16 bases between. CDR3 sequence (DNA): TGCGCCAGCAGCCCTGGATCAGCGACGGACATTCAGTACTTC. It yields the protein CASSPGSATDIQYF.